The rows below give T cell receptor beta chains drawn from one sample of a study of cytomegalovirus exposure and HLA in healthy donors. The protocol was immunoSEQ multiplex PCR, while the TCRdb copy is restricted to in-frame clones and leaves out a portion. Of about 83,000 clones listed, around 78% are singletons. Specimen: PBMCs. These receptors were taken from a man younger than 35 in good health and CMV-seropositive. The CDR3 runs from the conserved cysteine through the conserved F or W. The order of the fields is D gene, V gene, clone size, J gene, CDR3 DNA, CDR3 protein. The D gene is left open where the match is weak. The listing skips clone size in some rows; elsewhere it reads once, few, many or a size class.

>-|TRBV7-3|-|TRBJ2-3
TGTGCCAGCAGCGGGAGTGACACAGATACGCAGTATTTT
CASSGSDTDTQYF
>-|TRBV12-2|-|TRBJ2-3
TGTGCAAGTCGCTCGCATAGGTTAGCGCCGTATTTT
CASRSHRLAPYF
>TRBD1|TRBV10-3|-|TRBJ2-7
TGTGCCAACGCAGAGGGGGCTGGCGAGCAGTACTTC
CANAEGAGEQYF
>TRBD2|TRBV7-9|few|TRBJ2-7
TGTGCCAGCAGCCCCGGGACTAGCGAATATTCCTACGAGCAGTACTTC
CASSPGTSEYSYEQYF
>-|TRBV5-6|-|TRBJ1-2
TGTGCCAGCAGCTTGTCGAGTCATAACTATGGCTACACCTTC
CASSLSSHNYGYTF
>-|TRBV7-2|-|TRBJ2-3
TGTGCCAGCAGCATAGGGGTTCTAGCTAGCACAGATACGCAGTATTTT
CASSIGVLASTDTQYF
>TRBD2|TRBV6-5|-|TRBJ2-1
TGTGCCAGCATCTCTCCCCGGACTAGCAGGGGTGAGCAGTTCTTC
CASISPRTSRGEQFF
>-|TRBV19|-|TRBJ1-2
TGTGCCAGTAGTGCAGGGACTGGTTATGGCTACACCTTC
CASSAGTGYGYTF
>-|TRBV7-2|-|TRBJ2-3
TGTGCCAGCAGTCCGAATTCGGGAGATACGCAGTATTTT
CASSPNSGDTQYF
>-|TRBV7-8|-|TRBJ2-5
TGTGCCAGCAGCCCCATTCACTTACGGGGGAGGAATGAGGAGACCCAGTACTTC
CASSPIHLRGRNEETQYF
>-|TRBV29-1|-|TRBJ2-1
TGCAGCGTTAATCCGACAGGGAGGTATGAGCAGTTCTTC
CSVNPTGRYEQFF
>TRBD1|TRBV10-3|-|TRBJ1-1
TGTGCCATCAGTCCACGGACAGGGGTGAACACTGAAGCTTTCTTT
CAISPRTGVNTEAFF
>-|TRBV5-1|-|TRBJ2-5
TGCGCCAGCAGCTTGGAAACTAGCCAAGAGACCCAGTACTTC
CASSLETSQETQYF
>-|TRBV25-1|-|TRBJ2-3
TGTGCCAGCGGAGTGATGGATACGCAGTATTTT
CASGVMDTQYF
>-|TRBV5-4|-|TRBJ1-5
TGTGCCAGCAGCTTGGGGGGCGCAGGGCTTAGCAATCAGCCCCAGCATTTT
CASSLGGAGLSNQPQHF
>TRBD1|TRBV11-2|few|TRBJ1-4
TGTGCCAGCGGGGGGAATCACAGGGGAAATGAAAAACTGTTTTTT
CASGGNHRGNEKLFF
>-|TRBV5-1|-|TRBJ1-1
TGCGCCAGCAGCTTGGCGGGCGTGCAGGGGAGAGCTTTCTTT
CASSLAGVQGRAFF
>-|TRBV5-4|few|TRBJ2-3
TGTGCCAGCAGCGGGGGCATCCGGAATGCGGCAGATACGCAGTATTTT
CASSGGIRNAADTQYF
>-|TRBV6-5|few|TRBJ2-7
TGTGCCAGCAGTTACTCCCAGACTCCTTACGAGCAGTACTTC
CASSYSQTPYEQYF
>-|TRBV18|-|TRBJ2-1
TGTGCCAGCTCACCACCGGCTAGAGTTTACAATGAGCAGTTCTTC
CASSPPARVYNEQFF
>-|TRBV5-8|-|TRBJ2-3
TGTGCCAGCAGCTTGCTGCTAGCCGTTGACACAGATACGCAGTATTTT
CASSLLLAVDTDTQYF
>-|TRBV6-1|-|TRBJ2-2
TGTGCCAGCAGTGCGGTTAGCGCCGGGGAGCTGTTTTTT
CASSAVSAGELFF
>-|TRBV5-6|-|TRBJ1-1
TGTGCCAGCAGCCAACCAGTGAACACTGAAGCTTTCTTT
CASSQPVNTEAFF
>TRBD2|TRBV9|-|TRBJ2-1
TGTGCCAGCAGCGTATGGAGCGGGAGTTACAATGAGCAGTTCTTC
CASSVWSGSYNEQFF
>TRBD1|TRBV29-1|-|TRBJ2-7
TGCAGCGTGGGGGACAGGGAGGGGGAGCAGTACTTC
CSVGDREGEQYF
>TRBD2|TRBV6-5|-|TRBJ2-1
TGTGCCAGCAGTTCTCGGACTAGCGGGAGAAATGAGCAGTTCTTC
CASSSRTSGRNEQFF
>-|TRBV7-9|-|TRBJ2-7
TGTGCCAGCAGCTTATTACACAGGGAGTACGAGCAGTACTTC
CASSLLHREYEQYF
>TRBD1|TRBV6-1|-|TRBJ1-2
TGTGCCAGCAGTGAAGCCCGGGACAGGGCGTTCTATGGCTACACCTTC
CASSEARDRAFYGYTF
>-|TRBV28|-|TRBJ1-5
TGTGCCAGCACCAACCTCAACAGGACAAATCAGCCCCAGCATTTT
CASTNLNRTNQPQHF
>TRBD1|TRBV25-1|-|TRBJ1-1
TGTGCCAGCAGTGGGACAGGCTTGGCTTTCTTT
CASSGTGLAFF
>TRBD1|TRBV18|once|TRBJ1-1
TGTGCCAGCTCATTTGACAGGGGGGGTACTGAAGCTTTCTTT
CASSFDRGGTEAFF
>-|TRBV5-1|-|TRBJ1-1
TGCGCCAGCAGCTTGACAGACCTGAACACTGAAGCTTTCTTT
CASSLTDLNTEAFF
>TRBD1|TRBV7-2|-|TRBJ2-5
TGTGCCAGCAGCCCGGGACAGGGGAGGTCCCAGTACTTC
CASSPGQGRSQYF
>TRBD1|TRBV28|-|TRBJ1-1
TGTGCCAGCACCAAGAACCGAGGACAGGGGGATGGTGAAGCTTTCTTT
CASTKNRGQGDGEAFF
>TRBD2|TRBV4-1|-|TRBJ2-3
TGCGCCAGCAGCCAATCTGCGGGAGTTGGTACGCAGTATTTT
CASSQSAGVGTQYF
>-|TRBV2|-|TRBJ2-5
TGTGCCAGCAGTGAAAGACTAGTGGACCAGACCCAGTACTTC
CASSERLVDQTQYF
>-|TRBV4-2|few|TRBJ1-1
TGTGCCAGCAGCCAAGCCCCGAGCGGGGCGATCACTGAAGCTTTCTTT
CASSQAPSGAITEAFF
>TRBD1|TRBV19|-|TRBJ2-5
TGTGCCAGTAGTATCCACGGACAGGGCGAAGAGACCCAGTACTTC
CASSIHGQGEETQYF
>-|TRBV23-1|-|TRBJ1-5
TGCGCCAGCAGTACTCAACACTTGGGAGGTGTGTCGCGGGGGCGGAATCAGCCCCAGCATTTT
CASSTQHLGGVSRGRNQPQHF